These 11 T cell receptor beta chains were all obtained from the same sample, sequenced in a study of blood T cell repertoires in COVID-19. Assay: immunoSEQ multiplex PCR; the TCRdb copy retains only in-frame clones and omits some. This table holds about 270,000 clones, around 90% found once. The sequencing sample was made of peripheral blood. These receptors were obtained from a man aged 50 to 59 with acute or convalescent COVID-19.

This clone was seen once. This chain links TRBV25-1 with TRBJ2-2; 7 bases are a match to TRBD1. The J segment lost 7 bases and the V segment lost 3 bases, leaving 5 bases of the junction unmatched. The length of the CDR3 is 14 residues. Per germline, CDR1 MGHDK and CDR2 SYGVNS. The DNA of the CDR3 is TGTGCCAGCAGTGATTTACAGGGGAACGGGGAGCTGTTTTTT. Translation: CASSDLQGNGELFF.

The chain is built from TRBV4-1 and TRBJ2-3; 7 nucleotides match TRBD2. The CDR3 spans 17 residues. Trimming cost V 3 bases and J 5 bases; bases outside gene matches: 14. Germline assignment: CDR1 MGHRA and CDR2 YSYEKL. DNA for the CDR3: TGCGCCAGCAGCCATATTGCGCGGGGGTCAGGTGGAGATACGCAGTATTTT. Translation gives CASSHIARGSGGDTQYF.

The chain recombines TRBV19 with TRBJ1-3; D is unresolved. V lost 7 bases to trimming and J lost 0 bases, with 13 bases between them. There are 15 residues in the CDR3. From germline, CDR1 is LNHDA and CDR2 SQIVND (reference sequence). CDR3 region: CASTPTVSSGNTIYF. The CDR3 bases are TGTGCCAGTACCCCGACTGTAAGCTCTGGAAACACCATATATTTT. The variable domain in full, completed from reference TRBV19 and TRBJ1-3, reads DGGITQSPKYLFRKEGQNVTLSCEQNLNHDAMYWYRQDPGQGLRLIYYSQIVNDFQKGDIAEGYSVSREKKESFPLTVTSAQKNPTAFYLCASTPTVSSGNTIYFGEGSWLTVV.

The gene calls are TRBV2 and TRBJ1-1; TRBD1 matches 9 bases. Germline V lookup: CDR1 SNHLY, CDR2 FYNNEI. Germline trimming cut 5 bases from V and 2 bases from J; bases unmatched to any gene: 3. The CDR3 totals 14 residues. The CDR3 DNA reads TGTGCCAGCAGTCCGGGACAGGGTAACACTGAAGCTTTCTTT. This codes for CASSPGQGNTEAFF.

The V and J genes are TRBV2 and TRBJ1-1; D is uncertain. Between the trimmed V and J ends, which lost 4 bases and 8 bases, there was a span of 14 bases. Germline assignment: CDR1 SNHLY and CDR2 FYNNEI. The CDR3 has 13 residues. The CDR3 coding sequence is TGTGCCAGCAGTGGGGTTTCGGGAGCGGAAGCTTTCTTT. This encodes CASSGVSGAEAFF.

The V gene is TRBV9, the J gene TRBJ2-7; perhaps TRBD1 as D (6 bases). The CDR3 length is 13 residues. The V end lost 5 bases, the J end lost 3 bases, and 12 bases lay between the germline ends. The V gene's germline CDR1 is SGDLS and CDR2 YYNGEE. For the CDR3, the DNA is TGTGCCAGCAGTTCCGGACAGCTCTACGAGCAGTACTTC. As protein: CASSSGQLYEQYF.

This clone was seen only once. V gene TRBV6-1 combines with J gene TRBJ2-7; no definite D call. CDR1 MNHNS and CDR2 SASEGT come from the germline V gene. The CDR3 length is 12 residues. V lost 2 bases and J 3 bases, leaving 5 bases between the germline ends. CDR3 loop: CASSETYYEQYF. The CDR3 bases are TGTGCCAGCAGTGAAACCTACTACGAGCAGTACTTC.

The J gene is TRBJ2-7, the V gene TRBV6-5; TRBD1 matches 7 bases. V lost 6 bases to trimming and J lost 2 bases; unmatched junction nucleotides: 7. This CDR3 has 14 amino acids. Germline V gene sequence: CDR1 MNHEY, CDR2 SVGAGI. Here the CDR3 reads CASSTTGQPYEQYF. For the CDR3, the DNA is TGTGCCAGCAGCACCACGGGACAGCCCTACGAGCAGTACTTC.

The chain carries TRBV7-9 and TRBJ2-7; 8 bases match TRBD1. Per the germline V gene, CDR1 is SEHNR and CDR2 is FQNEAQ (reference sequence). Germline trimming cut 3 bases from V and 4 bases from J; bases unmatched to any gene: 5. This CDR3 has 14 amino acids. The CDR3 nucleotides read TGTGCCAGCAGCTTCGGACAGGGCCCATACGAGCAGTACTTC. Translating gives CASSFGQGPYEQYF.

The J gene is TRBJ2-5, the V gene TRBV5-1; 12 bases map to TRBD1. Germline values: CDR1 SGHRS, CDR2 YFSETQ. The CDR3 is made up of 14 amino acids. Germline trimming cut 6 bases from V and 5 bases from J; bases unmatched to any gene: 5. CDR3 nucleotide sequence: TGCGCCAGCAAGACGGGACAGGGGGCTGAGACCCAGTACTTC. It is translated as CASKTGQGAETQYF.

This chain connects TRBV11-2 to TRBJ2-7, with D possibly being TRBD2 (7 bases). Trimming pared 2 bases from V and 0 bases from J, leaving 20 bases between. Germline loops: CDR1 SGHAT, CDR2 FQNNGV. CDR3 length: 18 amino acids. CDR3 amino acids: CASSLWGGGGRFSYEQYF. DNA for the CDR3: TGTGCCAGCAGCTTATGGGGCGGCGGGGGCCGATTCTCCTACGAGCAGTACTTC.